Described below is a single TCR beta chain sequence and its context. Original data processing: For nucleated cells, counts were estimated from reference gene primer amplification. Clones were read by immunoSEQ multiplex PCR, and TCRdb kept only the in-frame ones, dropping some. The D gene and trimming were derived from the DNA, and the V and J assignments and clone size from that table. Of around 140,000 clones in the sample, about four fifths were seen once. This entry comes from a study of blood T cell repertoires in COVID-19. At the level of the study: Donors in the United States, Italy and Spain gave samples during acute or convalescent COVID-19. Nucleic acid was either cDNA or gDNA, and it came from T cells, B-cell-depleted T cells, or PBMCs.

CDR1 SGHTA and CDR2 FQGTGA come from the germline V gene. V dropped 1 base and J dropped 5; count of bases not matched to a gene: 6. The CDR3 contains 16 residues. The TCR sequence derives from a human donor in a cohort sampled during active COVID-19. Sample: peripheral blood. V usage is TRBV7-3 and J usage is TRBJ2-3, with 10 bases aligning to TRBD2. CDR3 sequence (DNA): TGTGCCAGCAGCTTAATATTGGCTAGCGGGAGAGATACGCAGTATTTT. Translating gives CASSLILASGRDTQYF.